This T cell receptor beta chain was documented in a study of blood T cell repertoires in COVID-19. TCRdb's table, derived via immunoSEQ multiplex PCR, lists solely in-frame clones and lacks some. Among fewer than 350,000 clones listed, around 89% were seen once. Trimming cost V 2 bases and J 4 bases, with 12 bases left between them. Germline values: CDR1 KGHSH, CDR2 LQKENI. CDR3 length: 15 amino acids. This chain connects TRBV18 to TRBJ2-1; D ambiguous. The specimen sequenced was PBMCs or T cells enriched from blood (not recorded which). The TCR sequence derives from a woman younger than 30 with acute COVID-19. The CDR3 DNA reads as TGTGCCAGCTCACCAATCACAGTGCGTTACAATGAGCAGTTCTTC. Translated, it gives CASSPITVRYNEQFF. The variable domain in full, completed from reference TRBV18 and TRBJ2-1, reads NAGVMQNPRHLVRRRGQEARLRCSPMKGHSHVYWYRQLPEEGLKFMVYLQKENIIDESGMPKERFSAEFPKEGPSILRIQQVVRGDSAAYFCASSPITVRYNEQFFGPGTRLTVL.